This T cell receptor beta chain comes out of a study of T cells in localized non-small cell lung cancer. Study-level points and caveats: As only one tumor region underwent sequencing, heterogeneity remains possible. Peak T cell clonality was found in uninvolved adjacent lung, exceeding tumor. Appearances in adjacent lung were noted for a median approximately 52 of the top 100 tumor clones.

Germline CDR1 is SGHTS and CDR2 is YDEGEE. The CDR3 consists of 15 residues. Trimming took off 3 bases at V and 5 bases at J, with 17 bases between the two ends. Comment on this clone: Its antigen is unidentified.

TCRdb keeps only in-frame clones here, not all; method: immunoSEQ multiplex PCR. Of some 66,000 clones in the sample, about four fifths were seen once. The specimen comprised peripheral blood, sampled before any cancer treatment. The chain carries TRBV5-8 and TRBJ2-5; possibly TRBD1 or TRBD2 for D (6 bases each). The sequence came from a female donor older than 55 with stage I lung adenocarcinoma. The CDR3 bases are TGTGCCAGCAGCTCGCCTGAAACAGGGAGGGAGACCCAGTACTTC. This sequence encodes CASSSPETGRETQYF.